A single sample gave rise to the 8 T cell receptor beta chains below, sequenced in a study of Ad26.COV2.S vaccination and SARS-CoV-2 variants. Some clones are missing from TCRdb's copy, which holds only in-frame ones; the method was immunoSEQ multiplex PCR. The sample has about 350,000 clones, 92% seen once. The starting material was peripheral blood, obtained after recovery from COVID-19. The receptors originated from a human donor who had recovered from COVID-19.

The chain couples TRBV29-1 to TRBJ1-1, with 9 bases fitting TRBD1. Trimming took 1 base from V and 1 from J; bases not matched to a gene: 13. The germline gives CDR1 SQVTM, CDR2 ANQGSEA. The CDR3 is 18 amino acids. In DNA, the CDR3 is TGCAGCGTTGAAGCCCCCACTCGTAAGGACAGGGGGAACACTGAAGCTTTCTTT. It encodes CSVEAPTRKDRGNTEAFF.

This clone was seen a handful of times. This chain connects TRBV5-1 to TRBJ1-6, with a tentative D call TRBD1 (6 bases). V lost 0 bases, J lost 10 bases, and 11 bases lay in between. The CDR3 sequence is 14 residues long. Germline loops: CDR1 SGHRS, CDR2 YFSETQ. Written as DNA, the CDR3 is TGCGCCAGCAGCTTGGGACAGGTCTCATCACCCCTCCACTTT. Its translation: CASSLGQVSSPLHF.

The chain carries TRBV14 and TRBJ1-2, with 7 nucleotides matching TRBD1. The length of the CDR3 is 15 residues. J was trimmed by 3 bases and V by 4 bases; bases with no gene match: 8. CDR1 is SGHDN, CDR2 FVKESK, per germline. The CDR3 protein is CASSRHRGMDYGYTF. CDR3 nucleotide sequence: TGTGCCAGCAGCCGCCACAGGGGAATGGACTATGGCTACACCTTC.

The chain carries TRBV5-6 and TRBJ1-2, with D possibly matching TRBD1 (6 bases). Germline assignment: CDR1 SGHDT and CDR2 YYEEEE. There are 16 residues in the CDR3. V gave up 4 bases and J gave up 4 bases, with 20 bases separating them. The CDR3 DNA sequence: TGTGCCAGCAGCCTGGTTGGACAGCTTCCTTCCTATGGCTACACCTTC. Protein sequence: CASSLVGQLPSYGYTF.

This rearrangement joins TRBV7-3 to TRBJ2-6; TRBD1 matches 7 bases. Trimming at V came to 5 bases and at J to 0 bases, leaving 19 bases not matched to a gene. The germline V gene has CDR1 SGHTA and CDR2 FQGTGA. The length of the CDR3 is 21 residues. DNA of the CDR3: TGTGCCAGCAGCCCCCGGCCCCTACAGGGGCCCGCAGACTCTGGGGCCAACGTCCTGACTTTC. It encodes CASSPRPLQGPADSGANVLTF. The entire variable domain, with the rest obtained from reference TRBV7-3 and TRBJ2-6, is as follows: GAGVSQTPSNKVTEKGKYVELRCDPISGHTALYWYRQSLGQGPEFLIYFQGTGAADDSGLPNDRFFAVRPEGSVSTLKIQRTERGDSAVYLCASSPRPLQGPADSGANVLTFGAGSRLTVL.

The chain links TRBV10-1 to TRBJ1-1; 12 bases are a match to TRBD1. CDR1 WNHNN and CDR2 SYGVQD come from the germline V gene (reference sequence). The CDR3 has 18 residues. Trimming at V came to 6 bases and at J to 5 bases, leaving 16 bases not matched to a gene. This CDR3 is CASSHIIRDRGLQTEAFF. CDR3 coding DNA: TGCGCCAGCAGCCACATAATCCGGGACAGGGGGCTACAAACTGAAGCTTTCTTT.

The rearrangement joins TRBV10-3 to TRBJ1-4; D not certain. CDR3 length equals 14 residues. Germline lookup yields CDR1 ENHRY and CDR2 SYGVKD. V was shortened by 0 bases and J by 7 bases, with 9 bases between the two germline ends. The CDR3 protein is CAISESGGSEKLFF. In DNA form, the CDR3 reads TGTGCCATCAGTGAGTCCGGAGGTAGTGAAAAACTGTTTTTT.

The chain recombines TRBV9 with TRBJ1-1; weak D call: TRBD1 (5 bases). Between the trimmed V and J ends, which lost 4 bases and 12 bases, there was a span of 22 bases. This CDR3 spans 14 amino acids. The V gene's germline CDR1 is SGDLS and CDR2 YYNGEE. The CDR3 nucleotides read TGTGCCAGCAGCCCCCGGGGGGGACTAAAAAACTCTTTCTTT. Its protein product is CASSPRGGLKNSFF.